The 13 T cell receptor beta chains given below trace back to one sample, sequenced in a study of tissue T cells after allogeneic stem cell transplantation (dated by TCRdb to 2021 to 2024). Receptors were amplified or captured by the immunoSEQ multiplex PCR assay. TCRdb retrieved this table from immuneACCESS and kept in-frame rearrangements only. Not all clones are present; in checked studies, unresolved V genes account for under half, and no reason is known for the remainder. Within this sample are roughly 50,000 clones, with 65% to 85% of them counted one time only. The ten largest account for approximately 0.55% of the sample. The material sequenced was sorted cells pooled from one or two spleens. Receptors were obtained from a pool of C57BL/6 mice in good health.

This clone was picked up a small number of times. Mouse gene names and germline throughout. The read ends 1 residue early relative to the CDR3; the germline J gene fills the gap. The chain combines TRBV5 with TRBJ2-7; the match to TRBD1 covers 9 bases. The V and J ends lost 1 base and 6 bases, in that order; junction bases with no gene match: 4. This CDR3 region has 14 residues. Germline V gene data show CDR1 as LGHNA and CDR2 as YNLKQL (reference sequence). Partial CDR3 DNA: TGTGCCAGCAGCCAAGGGACAGGGGATTTTGAACAGTAC. This sequence encodes CASSQGTGDFEQY. The whole CDR3 is CASSQGTGDFEQYF.

On this clone itself: Genes and germline come from the mouse. The read terminates 1 residue before the CDR3 end, so the remaining end is supplied by the germline J gene. The sample carries other DNA sequences with the same CDR3. V usage is TRBV13-2 and J usage is TRBJ1-2; D ambiguous. The CDR3 runs 12 residues. Germline lookup yields CDR1 NNHNN and CDR2 SYGAGS (reference sequence). Trimming cost V 0 bases and J 2 bases, with 2 bases left between them. The CDR3 protein is CASGDANSDYTF. Partial CDR3 DNA: TGTGCCAGCGGTGATGCTAACTCCGACTACACC.

On this clone itself: Genes and germline are mouse. The sequenced CDR3 bases are TGTGCCAGCAGCTTAGGGGACAGGGTTCAAGACACCCAGTAC. Residues: CASSLGDRVQDTQY. Given in full, the CDR3 is CASSLGDRVQDTQYF. This rearrangement joins TRBV3 to TRBJ2-5; TRBD1 matches at 9 bases. The read comes to an end 1 residue before the CDR3 does, leaving the germline J gene to fill in the end. The trim removed 1 base at V and 3 bases at J, leaving 2 bases unmatched. The germline V gene has CDR1 SNHLY and CDR2 FYNGKV (reference sequence). The CDR3 runs 15 residues. Full variable domain (rest looked up from reference TRBV3 and TRBJ2-5): GPKVLQIPSHQIIDMGQMVTLNCDPVSNHLYFYWYKQILGQQMEFLVNFYNGKVMEKSKLFKDQFSVERPDGSYFTLKIQPTALEDSAVYFCASSLGDRVQDTQYFGPGTRLLVL.

This clone was counted between two and nine times. Any gene name here is a mouse gene name. The read halts 1 residue ahead of the CDR3 end, with the missing end drawn from the germline J gene. The V and J genes are TRBV19 and TRBJ2-7; a weak D match, TRBD1 (6 bases). The V end lost 6 bases, the J end lost 0 bases, and 10 bases lay between the germline ends. The CDR3 sequence is 13 residues long. In germline, CDR1 is FNHDT, CDR2 SITEND (reference sequence). Incomplete CDR3 DNA: TGTGCCAGCAAAGGGGACAACTCCTATGAACAGTAC. The encoded protein is CASKGDNSYEQY. The whole CDR3 reads CASKGDNSYEQYF.

With regard to this clone: Gene names are mouse gene names. Read coverage stops 1 residue before the CDR3 terminus; the germline J gene supplies the remainder. This chain links TRBV19 with TRBJ2-3; D unresolved. The CDR3 has 13 residues. Trimming took 5 bases from V and 1 from J, leaving 8 bases between them. Germline V gene sequence: CDR1 FNHDT, CDR2 SITEND (reference sequence). This CDR3 reads CASRLLGAETLYF. The part of the CDR3 DNA that was read is TGTGCCAGCAGGCTCCTGGGTGCAGAAACGCTGTAT.

This clone was counted between two and nine times. The genes are named according to mouse. Read data end 1 residue before the CDR3 end; the end is taken from the germline J gene. The chain carries TRBV29 and TRBJ1-3; weak D call: TRBD1 (5 bases). V gave up 5 bases and J gave up 8 bases, with 10 bases separating them. The germline gives CDR1 MSHET, CDR2 SYDVDS. CDR3 length equals 12 residues. The CDR3 loop is CASSPGKDTLYF. The sequenced part of the CDR3 DNA is TGTGCTAGCAGTCCAGGGAAAGATACGCTCTAT.

Worth noting for this clone: Gene labels here are mouse ones. The CDR3 goes on 1 residue after the read ends, and that part is filled in from the germline J gene. The same CDR3 also results from other DNA sequences found in this sample. V gene TRBV20 combines with J gene TRBJ1-1, with 7 bases aligning to TRBD1. This CDR3 comprises 13 residues. Trimming at V came to 5 bases and at J to 0 bases, leaving 3 bases not matched to a gene. The V gene's germline CDR1 is GFQATS and CDR2 STVNSAI. The CDR3 sequence: CGAPGTANTEVFF. Incomplete CDR3 DNA: TGTGGTGCTCCCGGGACAGCAAACACAGAAGTCTTC.

As to this clone: Genes and germline come from the mouse. The CDR3 loop reads CASSPDNNQAPLF. Partial CDR3 DNA: TGTGCCAGCAGCCCGGACAACAACCAGGCTCCGCTT. The chain has TRBV3 and TRBJ1-5; D call uncertain. The read halts 1 residue ahead of the CDR3 end, with the missing end drawn from the germline J gene. CDR1 SNHLY and CDR2 FYNGKV come from the germline V gene (reference sequence). V was pared by 5 bases and J by 1 base, with 6 bases between. The CDR3 runs 13 residues.

As concerns this clone: Mouse gene names apply. The read finishes 1 residue shy of the CDR3 end, and the germline J gene is used to complete it. This chain links TRBV19 with TRBJ2-3; the D is unclear. Trimming stripped 2 bases from V and 0 bases from J, with 7 bases between. This CDR3 has 14 amino acids. Germline V lookup: CDR1 FNHDT, CDR2 SITEND (reference sequence). The sequenced CDR3 bases are TGTGCCAGCAGTATCTGGTCTAGTGCAGAAACGCTGTAT. This encodes CASSIWSSAETLY. The whole CDR3 protein is CASSIWSSAETLYF. Full variable domain (missing parts from reference TRBV19 and TRBJ2-3): GGIITQTPKFLIGQEGQKLTLKCQQNFNHDTMYWYRQDSGKGLRLIYYSITENDLQKGDLSEGYDASREKKSSFSLTVTSAQKNEMAVFLCASSIWSSAETLYFGSGTRLTVL.

To note about this clone: Any gene name here is a mouse gene name. The read falls 1 residue short of the CDR3 end, and the missing part is taken from the germline J gene. The chain uses TRBV13-3 and TRBJ1-2; TRBD1 is a possible D gene (6 bases). Trimming pared 0 bases from V and 4 bases from J, leaving 10 bases between. CDR1 is NNHDY, CDR2 SYVADS, per germline. This CDR3 is built from 14 residues. The chain's CDR3 is CASSDDREGSDYTF. The sequenced part of the CDR3 DNA is TGTGCCAGCAGTGATGACAGGGAGGGCTCCGACTACACC.

With regard to this clone: The gene names given are mouse names. The DNA ends 1 residue before the CDR3 does, and the rest of the CDR3 is filled in from the germline J gene. The chain couples TRBV31 to TRBJ2-7; 8 nucleotides align to TRBD2. V lost 0 bases to trimming and J lost 3 bases; unmatched junction nucleotides: 7. This CDR3 has 15 residues. Per the germline V gene, CDR1 is GKSSPN and CDR2 is SITVG. CDR3 DNA (partial): TGTGCCTGGAGTCTCCCCCGGACTGGGTACTATGAACAGTAC. Its translation: CAWSLPRTGYYEQY. The full CDR3 sequence reads CAWSLPRTGYYEQYF.

About this clone: Gene names are the mouse ones. The CDR3 is cut off 1 residue early in the read; its end comes from the germline J gene. This chain uses TRBV13-2 with TRBJ2-5; TRBD1 agrees at 8 bases. The germline CDR1 and CDR2 sequences are NNHNN and SYGAGS (reference sequence). The CDR3 extends over 15 amino acids. The V and J ends lost 5 bases and 0 bases, in that order; junction bases with no gene match: 5. The CDR3 DNA, read in part, is TGTGCCAGCGGGAGGACAGGGAGTAACCAAGACACCCAGTAC. Protein sequence: CASGRTGSNQDTQY. The whole CDR3 reads CASGRTGSNQDTQYF.

With regard to this clone: Mouse names are used for the genes. The DNA ends 1 residue before the CDR3 does, and the rest of the CDR3 is filled in from the germline J gene. Other DNA sequences in the same sample also yield this CDR3. J is TRBJ2-7 and V is TRBV1; D not certain. This CDR3 region has 13 residues. Trimming left V 0 bases short and J 0 bases short, with 3 bases between. Germline-derived CDR1 and CDR2 are NSQYPW and LRSPGD (reference sequence). CDR3 sequence: CTCSADSSYEQYF. CDR3 DNA, as far as it was read: TGCACCTGCAGTGCAGATAGCTCCTATGAACAGTAC.